This T cell receptor beta chain was profiled in a study of blood T cells in healthy people across ages. Germline loops: CDR1 DFQATT, CDR2 SNEGSKA (reference sequence). With 3 bases clipped from V and 8 bases from J, the junction kept 11 bases outside the gene matches. The CDR3 is 14 amino acids. Alongside a J-beta primer mix, a sample-barcoded 5' primer served in a second PCR lasting about 7 to 12 cycles. The yield of each sample was at least 2.5 million CDR3-containing paired-end reads. TCRdb reprocessed the 5' RACE reads via MiXCR and lists one record per CDR3 protein. The table has 550,000 to 750,000 distinct CDR3 sequences, over 20% seen once.

This sequence joins TRBV20-1 and TRBJ1-1, with 8 bases matching TRBD1. Material for sequencing was blood. The TCR sequence derives from a man in his 70s in good health. CDR3 bases: TGCAGTGCTAGCCCGGTGCAGGGGGCGAGAGAAGCTTTCTTT. Amino acid sequence: CSASPVQGAREAFF.